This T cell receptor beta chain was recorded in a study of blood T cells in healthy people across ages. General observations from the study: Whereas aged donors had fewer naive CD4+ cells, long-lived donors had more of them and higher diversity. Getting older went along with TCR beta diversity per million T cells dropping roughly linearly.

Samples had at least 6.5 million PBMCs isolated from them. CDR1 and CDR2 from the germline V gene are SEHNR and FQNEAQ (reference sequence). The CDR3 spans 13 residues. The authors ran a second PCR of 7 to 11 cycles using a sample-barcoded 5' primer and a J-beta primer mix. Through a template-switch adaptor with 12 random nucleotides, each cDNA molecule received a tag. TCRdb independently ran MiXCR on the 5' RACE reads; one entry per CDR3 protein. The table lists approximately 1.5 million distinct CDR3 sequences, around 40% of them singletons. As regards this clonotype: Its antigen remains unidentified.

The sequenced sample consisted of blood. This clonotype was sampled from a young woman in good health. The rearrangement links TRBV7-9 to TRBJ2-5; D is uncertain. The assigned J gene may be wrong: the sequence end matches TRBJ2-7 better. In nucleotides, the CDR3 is TGTGCCAGCAGCTTAGTCTGGGTGAACGAGCAGTACTTC. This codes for CASSLVWVNEQYF.